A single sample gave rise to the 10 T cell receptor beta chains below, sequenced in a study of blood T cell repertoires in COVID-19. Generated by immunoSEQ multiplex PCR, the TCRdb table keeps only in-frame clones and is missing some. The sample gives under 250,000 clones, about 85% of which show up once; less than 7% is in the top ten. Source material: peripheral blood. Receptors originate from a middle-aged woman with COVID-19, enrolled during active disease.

CDR3 sequence (DNA): TGTGCCAGCAGTTGGGCGACCCGGGGGACTAGCAATCAGCCCCAGCATTTT. This gives the protein CASSWATRGTSNQPQHF. The J gene is TRBJ1-5, the V gene TRBV6-2 or TRBV6-3; possible D gene TRBD1, 5 bases. The germline V gene has CDR1 MNHEY and CDR2 SVGEGT. This CDR3 is 17 amino acids long. V gave up 4 bases and J gave up 0 bases, with 16 bases separating them.

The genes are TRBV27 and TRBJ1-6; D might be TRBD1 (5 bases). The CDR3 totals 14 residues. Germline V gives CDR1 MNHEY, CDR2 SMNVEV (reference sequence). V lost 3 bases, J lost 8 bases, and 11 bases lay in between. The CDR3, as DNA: TGTGCCAGCAGTTTCCAGGGTGTTGATTCACCCCTCCACTTT. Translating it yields CASSFQGVDSPLHF.

The CDR3 loop reads CASSTGGMRANVLTF. CDR3 nucleotides: TGTGCCAGCAGTACAGGGGGGATGCGGGCCAACGTCCTGACTTTC. This chain connects TRBV6-5 to TRBJ2-6; TRBD1 aligns across 8 bases. V lost 5 bases to trimming and J lost 5 bases; unmatched junction nucleotides: 5. In germline, CDR1 is MNHEY, CDR2 SVGAGI. The CDR3 has 15 amino acids.

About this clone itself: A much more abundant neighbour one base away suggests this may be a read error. CDR3 nucleotides: TGTGCCAGCAGCCGGGACAGGGTAAATTCACCCCTCCACTTT. This codes for CASSRDRVNSPLHF. The gene calls are TRBV4-2 and TRBJ1-6, with 9 bases aligning to TRBD1. Germline loops: CDR1 LGHNA, CDR2 YNFKEQ. J gave up 7 bases and V 4 bases, and 2 bases lay outside the gene matches. The CDR3 is made up of 14 amino acids.

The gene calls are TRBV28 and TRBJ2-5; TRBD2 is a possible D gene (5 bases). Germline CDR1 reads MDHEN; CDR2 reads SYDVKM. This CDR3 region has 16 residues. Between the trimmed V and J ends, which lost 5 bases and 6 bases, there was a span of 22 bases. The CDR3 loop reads CASSPLATHESKTQYF. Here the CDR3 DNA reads TGTGCCAGCAGTCCATTAGCGACACATGAATCCAAGACCCAGTACTTC.

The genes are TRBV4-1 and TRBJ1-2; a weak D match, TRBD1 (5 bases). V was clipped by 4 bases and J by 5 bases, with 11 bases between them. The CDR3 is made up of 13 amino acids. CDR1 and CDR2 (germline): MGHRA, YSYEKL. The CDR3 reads CASSPEGLYGYTF. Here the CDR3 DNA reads TGCGCCAGCAGCCCAGAGGGGCTATATGGCTACACCTTC.

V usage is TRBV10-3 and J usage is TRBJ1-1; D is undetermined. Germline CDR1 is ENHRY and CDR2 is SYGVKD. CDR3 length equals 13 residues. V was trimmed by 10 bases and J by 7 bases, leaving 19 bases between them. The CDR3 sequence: CATQSTPTIEAFF. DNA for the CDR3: TGTGCCACCCAAAGCACCCCAACCATTGAAGCTTTCTTT.

The CDR3, as DNA: TGTGCCAGCAGTATCCCGGGACAACCTTCCGGCTACACCTTC. Translated, it gives CASSIPGQPSGYTF. The genes are TRBV6-2 or TRBV6-3 and TRBJ1-2; maybe TRBD1 (6 bases). The CDR3 has 14 amino acids. The germline V gene has CDR1 MNHEY and CDR2 SVGEGT. Trimming took off 5 bases at V and 8 bases at J, with 18 bases between the two ends.

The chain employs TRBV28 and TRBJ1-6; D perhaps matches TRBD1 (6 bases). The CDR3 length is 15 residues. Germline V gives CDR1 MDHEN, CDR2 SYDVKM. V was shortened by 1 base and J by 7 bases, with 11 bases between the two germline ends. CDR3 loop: CASSLYRQGNSPLHF. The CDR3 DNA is TGTGCCAGCAGTTTATATCGCCAGGGGAATTCACCCCTCCACTTT.

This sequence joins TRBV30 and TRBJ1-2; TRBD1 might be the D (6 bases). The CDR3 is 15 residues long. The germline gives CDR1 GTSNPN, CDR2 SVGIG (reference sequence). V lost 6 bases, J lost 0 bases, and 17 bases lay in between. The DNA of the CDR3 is TGTGCCTGTAAAGACAGGACAGCGCCTAACTATGGCTACACCTTC. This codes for CACKDRTAPNYGYTF. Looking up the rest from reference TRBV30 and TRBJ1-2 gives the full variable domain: SQTIHQWPATLVQPVGSPLSLECTVEGTSNPNLYWYRQAAGRGLQLLFYSVGIGQISSEVPQNLSASRPQDRQFILSSKKLLLSDSGFYLCACKDRTAPNYGYTFGSGTRLTVV.